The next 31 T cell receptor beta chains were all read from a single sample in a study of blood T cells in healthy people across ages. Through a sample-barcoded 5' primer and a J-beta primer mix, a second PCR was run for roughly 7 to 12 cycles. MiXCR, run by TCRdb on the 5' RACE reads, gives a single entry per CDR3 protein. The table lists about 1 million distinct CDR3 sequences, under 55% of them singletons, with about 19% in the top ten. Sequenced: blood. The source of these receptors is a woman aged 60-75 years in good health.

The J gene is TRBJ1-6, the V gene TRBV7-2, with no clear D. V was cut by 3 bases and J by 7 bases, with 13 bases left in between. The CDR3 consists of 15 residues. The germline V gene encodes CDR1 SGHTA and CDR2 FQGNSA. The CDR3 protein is CASSLPGFRNSPLHF. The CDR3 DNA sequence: TGTGCCAGCAGCTTGCCCGGGTTCCGAAATTCACCCCTCCACTTT.

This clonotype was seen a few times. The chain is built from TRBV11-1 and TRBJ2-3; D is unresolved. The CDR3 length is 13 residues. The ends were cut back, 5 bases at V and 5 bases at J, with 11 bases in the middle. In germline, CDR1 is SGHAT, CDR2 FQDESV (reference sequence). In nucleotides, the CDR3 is TGTGCCAGCAGCCACGGAACGGGAGATACGCAGTATTTT. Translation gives CASSHGTGDTQYF.

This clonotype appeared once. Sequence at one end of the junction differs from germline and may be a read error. CDR3 amino acids: CACSSLRTGADEQYF. CDR3 DNA: TGTGCCTGCAGTTCCCTTCGGACAGGGGCCGACGAGCAGTACTTC. This chain connects TRBV27 to TRBJ2-7; 9 nucleotides align to TRBD1. The CDR3 length is 15 residues. Germline-derived CDR1 and CDR2 are MNHEY and SMNVEV (reference sequence).

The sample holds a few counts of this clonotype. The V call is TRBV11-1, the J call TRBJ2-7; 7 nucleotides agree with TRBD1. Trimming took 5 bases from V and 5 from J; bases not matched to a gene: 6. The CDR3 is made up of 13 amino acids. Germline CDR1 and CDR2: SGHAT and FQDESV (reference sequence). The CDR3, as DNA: TGTGCCAGCAGCCACAACAGGGGAGACGAGCAGTACTTC. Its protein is CASSHNRGDEQYF.

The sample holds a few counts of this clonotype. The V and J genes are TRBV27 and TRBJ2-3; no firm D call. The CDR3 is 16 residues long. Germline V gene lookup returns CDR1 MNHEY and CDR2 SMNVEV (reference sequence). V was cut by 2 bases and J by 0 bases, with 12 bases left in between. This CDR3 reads CASSLAVAASTDTQYF. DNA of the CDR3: TGTGCCAGCAGTTTAGCGGTAGCCGCCAGCACAGATACGCAGTATTTT.

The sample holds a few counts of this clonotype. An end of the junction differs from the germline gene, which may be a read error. The CDR3, as DNA: TGTGCCAGCAGCGAAGATTATGACAGGGGGTACTCTGGGGCCAACGTCCTGACTTTC. This translates into CASSEDYDRGYSGANVLTF. The chain employs TRBV3-1 and TRBJ2-6; 9 positions match TRBD1. The germline V gene encodes CDR1 LGHDT and CDR2 YNNKEL (reference sequence). This CDR3 contains 19 residues. The full variable domain, completed using reference TRBV3-1 and TRBJ2-6, is DTAVSQTPKYLVTQMGNDKSIKCEQNLGHDTMYWYKQDSKKFLKIMFSYNNKELIINETVPNRFSPKSPDKAHLNLHINSLELGDSAVYFCASSEDYDRGYSGANVLTFGAGSRLTVL.

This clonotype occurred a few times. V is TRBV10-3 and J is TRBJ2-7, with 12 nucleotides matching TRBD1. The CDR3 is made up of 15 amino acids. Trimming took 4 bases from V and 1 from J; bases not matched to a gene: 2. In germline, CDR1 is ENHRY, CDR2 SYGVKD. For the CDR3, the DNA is TGTGCCATCAGTGCGGGACAGGGGGCTTCCTACGAGCAGTACTTC. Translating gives CAISAGQGASYEQYF.

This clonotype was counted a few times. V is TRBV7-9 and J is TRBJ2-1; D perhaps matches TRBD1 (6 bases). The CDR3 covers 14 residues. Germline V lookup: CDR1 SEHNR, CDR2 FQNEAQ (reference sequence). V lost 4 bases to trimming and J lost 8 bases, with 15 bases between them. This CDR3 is CASSYSGPGDEQFF. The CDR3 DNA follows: TGTGCCAGCAGCTATTCCGGACCAGGGGATGAGCAGTTCTTC.

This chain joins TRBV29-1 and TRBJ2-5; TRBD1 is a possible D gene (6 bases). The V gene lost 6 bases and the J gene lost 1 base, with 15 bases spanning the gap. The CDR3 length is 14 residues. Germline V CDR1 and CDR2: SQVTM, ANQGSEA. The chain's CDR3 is CSVISGQIQETQYF. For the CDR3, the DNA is TGCAGCGTGATTTCCGGACAGATCCAAGAGACCCAGTACTTC.

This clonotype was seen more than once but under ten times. This CDR3 reads CASSQEKQGGPYEQYF. The CDR3 DNA follows: TGCGCCAGCAGCCAAGAAAAACAGGGAGGACCCTACGAGCAGTACTTC. The rearrangement joins TRBV4-1 to TRBJ2-7, with D tentatively TRBD1 or TRBD2 (6 bases each). Germline lookup yields CDR1 MGHRA and CDR2 YSYEKL. The CDR3 length is 16 residues. V lost 0 bases to trimming and J lost 2 bases, with 14 bases between them.

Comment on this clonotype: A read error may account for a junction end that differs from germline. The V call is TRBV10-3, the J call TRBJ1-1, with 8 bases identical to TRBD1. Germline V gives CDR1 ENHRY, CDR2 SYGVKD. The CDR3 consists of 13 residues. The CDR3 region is CANSGRGPGEAFF. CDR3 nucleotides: TGTGCCAACAGTGGCAGGGGGCCAGGTGAAGCTTTCTTT.

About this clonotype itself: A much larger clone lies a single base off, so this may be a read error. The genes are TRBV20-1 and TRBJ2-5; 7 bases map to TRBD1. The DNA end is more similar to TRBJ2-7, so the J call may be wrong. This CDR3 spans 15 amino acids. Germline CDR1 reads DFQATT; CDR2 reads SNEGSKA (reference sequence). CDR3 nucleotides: TGCAGTGCTAGAGGCCGGACAGGCAATCCCTACGAGCAGTACTTC. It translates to CSARGRTGNPYEQYF.

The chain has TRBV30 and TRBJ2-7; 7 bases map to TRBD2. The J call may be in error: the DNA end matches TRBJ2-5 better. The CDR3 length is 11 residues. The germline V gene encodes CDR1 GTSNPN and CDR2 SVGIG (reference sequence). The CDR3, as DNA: TGTGCAATGGGGGGGTACGAGACCCAGTACTTC. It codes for CAMGGYETQYF.

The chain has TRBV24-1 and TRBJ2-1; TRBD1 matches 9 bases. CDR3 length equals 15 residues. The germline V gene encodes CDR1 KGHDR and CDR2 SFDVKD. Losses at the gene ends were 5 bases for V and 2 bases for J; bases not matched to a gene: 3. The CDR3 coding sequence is TGTGCCACCAGTGTTGGGGACAGGGCCTACAATGAGCAGTTCTTC. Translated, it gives CATSVGDRAYNEQFF.

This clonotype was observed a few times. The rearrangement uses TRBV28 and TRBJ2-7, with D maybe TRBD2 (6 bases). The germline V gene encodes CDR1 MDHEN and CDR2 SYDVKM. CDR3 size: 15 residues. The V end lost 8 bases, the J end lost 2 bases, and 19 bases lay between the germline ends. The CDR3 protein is CASGLSGGTPYEQYF. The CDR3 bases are TGTGCCAGCGGTCTTTCTGGCGGGACCCCCTACGAGCAGTACTTC. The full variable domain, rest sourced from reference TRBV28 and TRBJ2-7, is DVKVTQSSRYLVKRTGEKVFLECVQDMDHENMFWYRQDPGLGLRLIYFSYDVKMKEKGDIPEGYSVSREKKERFSLILESASTNQTSMYLCASGLSGGTPYEQYFGPGTRLTVT.

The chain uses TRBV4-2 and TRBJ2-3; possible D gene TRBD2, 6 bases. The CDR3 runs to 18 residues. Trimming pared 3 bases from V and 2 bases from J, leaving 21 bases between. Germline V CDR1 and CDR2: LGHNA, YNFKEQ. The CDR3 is CASSHPVIAEDVTDTQYF. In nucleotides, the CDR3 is TGTGCCAGCAGCCACCCGGTGATAGCGGAAGATGTCACAGATACGCAGTATTTT.

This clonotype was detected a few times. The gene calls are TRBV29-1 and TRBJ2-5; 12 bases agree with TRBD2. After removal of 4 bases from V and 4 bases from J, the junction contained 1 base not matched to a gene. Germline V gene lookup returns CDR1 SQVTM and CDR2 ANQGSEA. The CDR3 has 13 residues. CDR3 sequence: CSVAGLAGETQYF. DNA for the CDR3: TGCAGCGTTGCGGGACTAGCGGGAGAGACCCAGTACTTC.

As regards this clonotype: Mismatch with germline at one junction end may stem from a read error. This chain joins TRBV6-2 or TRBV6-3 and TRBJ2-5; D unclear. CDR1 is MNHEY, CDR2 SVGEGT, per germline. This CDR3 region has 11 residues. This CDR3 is CASTSQETRYF. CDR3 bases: TGTGCCAGCACCTCCCAAGAGACCCGGTACTTC.

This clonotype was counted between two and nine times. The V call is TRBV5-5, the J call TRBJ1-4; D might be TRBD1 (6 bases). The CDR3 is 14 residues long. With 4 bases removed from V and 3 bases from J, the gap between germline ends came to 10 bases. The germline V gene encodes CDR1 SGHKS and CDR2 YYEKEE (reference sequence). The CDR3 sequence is CASSTGQSNEKLFF. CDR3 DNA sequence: TGTGCCAGCAGCACTGGACAGTCTAATGAAAAACTGTTTTTT.

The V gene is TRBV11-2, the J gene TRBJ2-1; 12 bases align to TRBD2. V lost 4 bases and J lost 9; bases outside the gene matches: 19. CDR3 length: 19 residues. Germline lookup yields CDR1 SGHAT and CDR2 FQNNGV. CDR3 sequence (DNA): TGTGCCAGCAGCTCACCAGGGGCTAGCGGGAGGGTTCGGGACAGTGAGCAGTTCTTC. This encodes CASSSPGASGRVRDSEQFF.

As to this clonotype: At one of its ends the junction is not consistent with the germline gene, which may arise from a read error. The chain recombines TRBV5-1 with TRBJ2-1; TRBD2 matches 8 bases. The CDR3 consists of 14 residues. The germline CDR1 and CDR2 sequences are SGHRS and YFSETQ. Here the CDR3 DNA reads TGCGCCAACAGCTTAGGCGGGAGGATGAATGAGCAGTTCTTC. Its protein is CANSLGGRMNEQFF.

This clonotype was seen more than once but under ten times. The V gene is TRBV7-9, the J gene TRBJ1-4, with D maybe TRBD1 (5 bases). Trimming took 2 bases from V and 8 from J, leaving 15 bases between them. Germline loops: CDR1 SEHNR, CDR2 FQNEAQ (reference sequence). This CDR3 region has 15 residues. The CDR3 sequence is CASSLIIGTEEKLFF. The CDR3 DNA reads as TGTGCCAGCAGCTTAATTATCGGGACGGAGGAAAAACTGTTTTTT.

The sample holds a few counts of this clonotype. The DNA for the CDR3 is TGTGCCAGCAGTTTTGGACAGGGTGCAGATACGCAGTATTTT. Translating gives CASSFGQGADTQYF. V and J are TRBV12-3 or TRBV12-4 and TRBJ2-3; 8 bases are shared with TRBD1. V dropped 3 bases and J dropped 4; count of bases not matched to a gene: 3. This CDR3 spans 14 amino acids.

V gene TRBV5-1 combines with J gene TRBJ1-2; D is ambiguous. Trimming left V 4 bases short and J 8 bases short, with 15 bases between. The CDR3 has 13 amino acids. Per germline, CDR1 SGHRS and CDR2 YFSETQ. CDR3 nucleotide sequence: TGCGCCAGCAGCGTGCAGACGGTGGGAGGCTACACCTTC. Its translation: CASSVQTVGGYTF.

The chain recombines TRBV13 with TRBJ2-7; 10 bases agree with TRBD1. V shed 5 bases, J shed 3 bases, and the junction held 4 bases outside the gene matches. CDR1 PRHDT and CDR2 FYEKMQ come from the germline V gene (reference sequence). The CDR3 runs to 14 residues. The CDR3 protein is CASSVGTGVYEQYF. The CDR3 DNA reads TGTGCCAGCAGCGTCGGGACAGGGGTCTACGAGCAGTACTTC.

Written as DNA, the CDR3 is TGTGCCAGCAGTGTACGACAGGGTGGAGCCAAAAACATTCAGTACTTC. It codes for CASSVRQGGAKNIQYF. V gene TRBV2 combines with J gene TRBJ2-4; 7 bases are a match to TRBD1. This CDR3 region has 16 residues. Germline trimming cut 4 bases from V and 0 bases from J; bases unmatched to any gene: 6. Germline V gene lookup returns CDR1 SNHLY and CDR2 FYNNEI.

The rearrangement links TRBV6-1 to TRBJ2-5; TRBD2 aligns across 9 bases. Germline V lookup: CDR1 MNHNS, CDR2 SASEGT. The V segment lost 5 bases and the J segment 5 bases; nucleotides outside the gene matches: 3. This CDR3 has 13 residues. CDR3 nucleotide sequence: TGTGCCAGCAGTACCAGCGGGAGGGAGACCCAGTACTTC. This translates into CASSTSGRETQYF.

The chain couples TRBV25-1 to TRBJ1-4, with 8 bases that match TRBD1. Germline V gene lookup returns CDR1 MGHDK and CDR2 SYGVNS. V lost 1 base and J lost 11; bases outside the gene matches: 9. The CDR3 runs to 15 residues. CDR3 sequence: CASSEFGGTGFKLFF. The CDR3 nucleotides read TGTGCCAGCAGTGAATTTGGGGGGACAGGCTTTAAACTGTTTTTT. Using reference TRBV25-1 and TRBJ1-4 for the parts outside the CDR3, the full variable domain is EADIYQTPRYLVIGTGKKITLECSQTMGHDKMYWYQQDPGMELHLIHYSYGVNSTEKGDLSSESTVSRIRTEHFPLTLESARPSHTSQYLCASSEFGGTGFKLFFGSGTQLSVL.

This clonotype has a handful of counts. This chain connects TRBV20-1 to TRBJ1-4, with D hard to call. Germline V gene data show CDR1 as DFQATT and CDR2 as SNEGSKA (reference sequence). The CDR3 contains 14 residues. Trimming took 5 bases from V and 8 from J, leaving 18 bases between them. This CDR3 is CSARDHLNGEKLFF. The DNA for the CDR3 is TGCAGTGCTCGCGACCATCTAAACGGCGAAAAACTGTTTTTT.

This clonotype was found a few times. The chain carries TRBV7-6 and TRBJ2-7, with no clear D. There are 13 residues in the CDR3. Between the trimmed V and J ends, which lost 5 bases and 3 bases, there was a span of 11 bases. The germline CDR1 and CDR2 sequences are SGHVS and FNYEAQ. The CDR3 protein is CASSAAYGYEQYF. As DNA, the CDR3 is TGTGCCAGCAGCGCCGCGTATGGCTACGAGCAGTACTTC.

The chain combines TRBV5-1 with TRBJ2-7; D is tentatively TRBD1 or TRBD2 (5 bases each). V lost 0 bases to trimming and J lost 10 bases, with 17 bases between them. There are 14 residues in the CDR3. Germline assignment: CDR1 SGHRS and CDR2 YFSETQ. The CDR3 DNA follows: TGCGCCAGCAGCTTGGCTTCAAGCCAAGGGGACCAGTACTTC. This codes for CASSLASSQGDQYF.